The sequence of this T cell receptor beta chain was determined in a study of blood T cell repertoires in COVID-19. About the research overall: Acute and convalescent COVID-19 specimens originated in the United States, Italy and Spain. Nucleic acid was either cDNA or gDNA, and it came from T cells, B-cell-depleted T cells, or PBMCs.

Per the germline V gene, CDR1 is MNHEY and CDR2 is SVGAGI. The CDR3 is made up of 10 amino acids. V was clipped by 9 bases and J by 5 bases, with 5 bases between them. In the authors' workflow: From reference gene primer amplification, estimates of nucleated cell counts were derived. Repertoires were generated with immunoSEQ multiplex PCR, while TCRdb's copy carries only in-frame clones and drops some. V, J and clone size reflect that table, while D and trimming were determined from the DNA. The sample shows some 150,000 clones, approximately 78% of them seen only once. The clonotype was recovered from a man older than 75 with acute or convalescent COVID-19. The V call is TRBV6-5, the J call TRBJ2-1; D remains unclear. The sequenced material came from peripheral blood. CDR3 region: CASQNNEQFF. The CDR3 nucleotides read TGTGCCAGTCAAAACAATGAGCAGTTCTTC.